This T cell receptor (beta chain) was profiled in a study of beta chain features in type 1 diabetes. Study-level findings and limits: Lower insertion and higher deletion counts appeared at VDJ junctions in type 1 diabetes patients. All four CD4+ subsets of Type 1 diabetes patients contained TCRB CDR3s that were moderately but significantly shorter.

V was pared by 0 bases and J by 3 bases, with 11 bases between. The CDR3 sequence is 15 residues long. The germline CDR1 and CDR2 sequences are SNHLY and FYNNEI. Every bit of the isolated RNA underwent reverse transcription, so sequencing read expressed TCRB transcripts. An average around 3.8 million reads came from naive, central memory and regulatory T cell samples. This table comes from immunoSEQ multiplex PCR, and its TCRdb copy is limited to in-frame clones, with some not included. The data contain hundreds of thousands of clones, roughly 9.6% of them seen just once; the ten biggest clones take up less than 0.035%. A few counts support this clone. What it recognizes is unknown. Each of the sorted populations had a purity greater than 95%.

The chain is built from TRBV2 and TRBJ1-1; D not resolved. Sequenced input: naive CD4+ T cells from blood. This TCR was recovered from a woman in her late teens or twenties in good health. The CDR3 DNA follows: TGTGCCAGCAGTGAAGCCGGGTCGGTGGACACTGAAGCTTTCTTT. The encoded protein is CASSEAGSVDTEAFF.